These 21 T cell receptor beta chains originate from one sample sequenced in a study of tumor and adjacent non-tumor tissue in lung cancer. Three rounds of nested PCR, following a modified ARM-PCR protocol, produced the TCRbeta library. MiXCR, applied by TCRdb to the multiplex PCR reads, yields one record per CDR3 protein. The data hold some 80,000 distinct CDR3 sequences, with around 76% observed a single time. This sample's RNA came from whole unsorted tissue. Distant lung tissue was collected more than 3 cm away from the tumor edge. The sample taken for sequencing was distant non-tumor lung tissue. These receptors were taken from a man between 65 and 79 years old with non-small cell lung cancer.

The chain carries TRBV6-2 or TRBV6-3 and TRBJ2-7, with 7 nucleotides matching TRBD1. This CDR3 contains 14 residues. From germline, CDR1 is MNHEY and CDR2 SVGEGT. CDR3 protein: CDRKIDRVFGEQYF. The CDR3 nucleotides are TGTGACAGAAAGATAGACAGGGTCTTTGGAGAGCAGTACTTC.

As regards this clonotype: The CDR3 ends on some other residue instead of the conserved phenylalanine or tryptophan, so this is likely a read error. The rearrangement links TRBV12-3 or TRBV12-4 to TRBJ2-1; D perhaps matches TRBD1 (6 bases). The CDR3 runs 14 residues. The V and J ends lost 7 bases and 2 bases respectively, with 12 bases between them. The CDR3 loop is CASTRDTAYNEQFY. In DNA, the CDR3 is TGTGCCAGCACCCGGGACACAGCCTACAATGAGCAGTTCTAC.

As for this clonotype: The junction departs from germline at one end; a sequencing error may be responsible. The chain links TRBV12-3 or TRBV12-4 to TRBJ1-6; D gene unclear. The CDR3 sequence is 14 residues long. Here the CDR3 reads CARSLRPVNSPLHF. CDR3 nucleotide sequence: TGTGCCAGGAGTTTAAGGCCGGTTAATTCACCCCTCCACTTT.

A remark on this clonotype: A read error is likely, as this CDR3 ends without the conserved phenylalanine or tryptophan. No DNA is shown, since the ends of the CDR3 on it are uncertain; the CDR3 is the one TCRdb lists. The gene calls are TRBV6-5 and TRBJ2-1. The CDR3 is made up of 11 amino acids, end residues included. Germline V gives CDR1 MNHEY, CDR2 SVGAGI. CDR3: CASNIGNEQLI.

As for this clonotype: In this CDR3 the conserved last residue, phenylalanine or tryptophan, is missing, so a read error is likely. V and J are TRBV6-6 and TRBJ2-7, with D maybe TRBD1 (6 bases). This CDR3 has 14 amino acids. Per germline, CDR1 MNHNY and CDR2 SVGAGI (reference sequence). The CDR3 sequence is CASSYAENRDEQYS. In DNA form, the CDR3 reads TGTGCCAGCAGTTACGCGGAAAACAGGGACGAACAGTACTCC.

The V call is TRBV5-6, the J call TRBJ2-1; possibly TRBD2 for D (6 bases). Near its end, the DNA agrees better with TRBJ2-7, so the J call may be wrong. Per germline, CDR1 SGHDT and CDR2 YYEEEE. The CDR3 loop spans 15 amino acids. The DNA of the CDR3 is TGTGCCAGCATCTCGCCGGGGACTCCCTACATTGAGCAGTACTTC. It translates to CASISPGTPYIEQYF.

Notes on this clonotype: As the CDR3 is not closed by the conserved phenylalanine or tryptophan, this likely results from a read error. The limits of the CDR3 on the DNA are not certain, so only TCRdb's listed CDR3 is given. This chain uses TRBV5-5 with TRBJ2-5. Germline assignment: CDR1 SGHKS and CDR2 YYEKEE (reference sequence). The CDR3 is 13 amino acids long, termini counted. CDR3 protein: CASSLASPETRYI.

About this clonotype: Sequence at one end of the junction differs from germline and may be a read error. This chain links TRBV29-1 with TRBJ2-5, with a weak D call TRBD1 (6 bases). This CDR3 region has 16 residues. Germline V gene sequence: CDR1 SQVTM, CDR2 ANQGSEA. CDR3 DNA sequence: TGCAGCGCCAAGCTATACCTCCAGACAGGTCAAGATACCCAGTACTTC. Translated, it gives CSAKLYLQTGQDTQYF. Full variable domain (rest looked up from reference TRBV29-1 and TRBJ2-5): SAVISQKPSRDICQRGTSLTIQCQVDSQVTMMFWYRQQPGQSLTLIATANQGSEATYESGFVIDKFPISRPNLTFSTLTVSNMSPEDSSIYLCSAKLYLQTGQDTQYFGPGTRLLVL.

In its sample, this clonotype was seen once. The junction and the germline gene differ at one end; a read error may be behind it. This chain connects TRBV5-4 to TRBJ2-3; 9 bases are a match to TRBD1. The CDR3 is 20 residues long. CDR1 is SGHNT, CDR2 YYREEE, per germline (reference sequence). This CDR3 reads CASSLSMWTGDITSTDTQYF. The CDR3 region has the DNA TGTGCCAGCAGCTTGTCTATGTGGACAGGGGACATTACTAGCACAGATACGCAATATTTT. Combining the CDR3 with reference TRBV5-4 and TRBJ2-3 gives the whole variable domain ETGVTQSPTHLIKTRGQQVTLRCSSQSGHNTVSWYQQALGQGPQFIFQYYREEENGRGNFPPRFSGLQFPNYSSELNVNALELDDSALYLCASSLSMWTGDITSTDTQYFGPGTRLTVL.

About this clonotype: Its ends do not fully match the called genes, so a read error is possible. V usage is TRBV5-1 and J usage is TRBJ2-1; possible D gene TRBD2, 6 bases. Germline V gene data show CDR1 as SGHRS and CDR2 as YFSETQ. The CDR3 is 15 amino acids. Written as DNA, the CDR3 is TGCGCCTGCAGCTTGGAGGGACGAAAGGAGGGAGAGAAGTTCTTC. This translates into CACSLEGRKEGEKFF.

The chain recombines TRBV29-1 with TRBJ1-2; D not certain. Germline assignment: CDR1 SQVTM and CDR2 ANQGSEA. V dropped 5 bases and J dropped 9 bases, with 19 bases sitting between them. The CDR3 loop spans 13 amino acids. As DNA, the CDR3 is TGCAGCGTTCTTCAGACGGGAGCCTGTAGCTACACCTTC. It encodes CSVLQTGACSYTF.

This clonotype showed up just a few times. This may come from a read error, since a much larger clone is one base off. The rearrangement joins TRBV4-1 to TRBJ2-7; the D gene could be TRBD1 or TRBD2 (6 bases each). V was cut by 1 base and J by 3 bases, with 19 bases left in between. The CDR3 spans 17 residues. The germline V gene has CDR1 MGHRA and CDR2 YSYEKL. Written as DNA, the CDR3 is TGCGCCAGCAGCCAAGCGATGGTATCGGGGGCTCTCTACGAGCAGTACTTC. Its translation is CASSQAMVSGALYEQYF.

About this clonotype: The junction departs from the called germline gene at one end, perhaps through a read error. The chain joins TRBV6-5 to TRBJ2-2; perhaps TRBD2 as D (6 bases). Germline CDR1 is MNHEY and CDR2 is SVGAGI. The CDR3 covers 13 residues. CDR3 DNA sequence: TGTGTCAGCAGTTGGAGGGGAATCCGAGAACTGTTTTTT. Protein sequence: CVSSWRGIRELFF.

Only a few counts were recorded for this clonotype. It is likely a read error, because the conserved phenylalanine at the end of the CDR3 is missing. No DNA is shown, since the ends of the CDR3 on it are uncertain; the CDR3 is the one TCRdb lists. The chain uses TRBV12-3 or TRBV12-4 and TRBJ1-6. The CDR3 is 15 amino acids long, termini counted. The CDR3 sequence: CASSGGRSYNSPLHL.

Notes on this clonotype: Germline and junction disagree at one end, which may indicate a read error. J is TRBJ2-1 and V is TRBV11-3, with 7 bases matching TRBD2. The CDR3 covers 15 residues. Germline CDR1 is SGHNT and CDR2 is YENEEA. The CDR3 loop reads CASSPGLVEVGEQFF. As DNA, the CDR3 is TGTGCGAGCAGCCCAGGACTAGTGGAAGTGGGTGAGCAGTTCTTC.

This clonotype was seen only once. Compared with germline, one end of the junction differs, possibly owing to a read error. V and J are TRBV12-3 or TRBV12-4 and TRBJ2-3; 7 positions agree with TRBD1. This CDR3 spans 12 amino acids. CDR3 protein: CASNPGTATQYF. The CDR3 DNA reads as TGTGCCAGCAACCCCGGGACAGCTACGCAGTATTTT.

The chain carries TRBV11-2 and TRBJ2-1; 14 positions match TRBD2. There are 15 residues in the CDR3. CDR1 and CDR2 from the germline V gene are SGHAT and FQNNGV. The CDR3 is CTNSRLAGGYNEQFF. The CDR3 coding sequence is TGTACCAACAGTCGACTAGCGGGGGGGTACAATGAGCAGTTCTTC.

A remark on this clonotype: Its ends do not fully match the called genes, so a read error is possible. V and J are TRBV6-1 and TRBJ2-7; either TRBD1 or TRBD2 may fit D (5 bases each). Germline-derived CDR1 and CDR2 are MNHNS and SASEGT. This CDR3 comprises 14 residues. This CDR3 reads CASSDYPRDGEQYF. Written as DNA, the CDR3 is TGTGCCAGTAGTGATTACCCAAGGGACGGGGAGCAGTACTTC.

In its sample, this clonotype was seen many times. The chain links TRBV20-1 to TRBJ1-3, with D unclear. The germline V gene has CDR1 DFQATT and CDR2 SNEGSKA (reference sequence). The V end was cut by 1 base, the J end by 4 bases, with 5 bases between. The CDR3 is 12 amino acids. The CDR3 DNA is TGCAGTGCTAGAGGTGGAGGAAACACCATATATTTT. Translated, it gives CSARGGGNTIYF.

This clonotype was recorded at least ten times. This chain joins TRBV10-3 and TRBJ2-3; no reliable D call. Germline-derived CDR1 and CDR2 are ENHRY and SYGVKD. V lost 5 bases and J 2 bases, leaving 17 bases between the germline ends. This CDR3 has 16 amino acids. In DNA, the CDR3 is TGTGCCATCAGTCTCTGGCGCGATCGATACACAGATACGCAGTATTTT. Translating it yields CAISLWRDRYTDTQYF.

In the case of this clonotype: One end of the junction varies from germline; a read error may be responsible. The rearrangement links TRBV7-3 to TRBJ2-3; 10 bases map to TRBD2. The length of the CDR3 is 14 residues. Germline V gene data show CDR1 as SGHTA and CDR2 as FQGTGA. The CDR3 DNA is TGTGCCAACACAATAGCGGGGGGCACAGATACGCAGTATTTC. It translates to CANTIAGGTDTQYF.